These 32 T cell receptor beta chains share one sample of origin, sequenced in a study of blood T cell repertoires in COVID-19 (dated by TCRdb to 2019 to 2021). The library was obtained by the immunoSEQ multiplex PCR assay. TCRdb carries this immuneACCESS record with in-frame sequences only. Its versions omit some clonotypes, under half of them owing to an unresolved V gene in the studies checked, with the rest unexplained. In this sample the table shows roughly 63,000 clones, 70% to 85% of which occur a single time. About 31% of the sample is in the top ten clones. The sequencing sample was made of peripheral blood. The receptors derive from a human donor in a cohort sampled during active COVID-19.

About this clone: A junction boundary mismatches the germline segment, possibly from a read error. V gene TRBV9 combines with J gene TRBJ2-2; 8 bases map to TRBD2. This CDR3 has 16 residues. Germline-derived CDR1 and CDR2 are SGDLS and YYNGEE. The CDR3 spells CASSLTGTSYTGELFF. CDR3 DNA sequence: TGTGCCAGCAGCTTGACCGGGACTAGTTACACCGGAGAGCTGTTTTTT.

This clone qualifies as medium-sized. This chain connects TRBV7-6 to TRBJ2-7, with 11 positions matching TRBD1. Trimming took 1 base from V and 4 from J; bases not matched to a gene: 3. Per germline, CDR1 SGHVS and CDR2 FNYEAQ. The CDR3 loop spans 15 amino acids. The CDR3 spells CASSLGGDRGYEQYF. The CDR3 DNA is TGTGCCAGCAGCTTAGGAGGGGACAGGGGGTACGAGCAGTACTTC.

The CDR3 coding sequence is TGCAGCAACAAACAGAGGGGACTAGCGGCGCCGAACACCGGGGAGCTGTTTTTT. Translation gives CSNKQRGLAAPNTGELFF. The chain joins TRBV29-1 to TRBJ2-2; TRBD2 aligns across 11 bases. CDR3 length: 18 amino acids. The V gene end was trimmed by 8 bases and the J gene end by 0 bases; junction bases not matched to a gene: 14. Germline CDR1 SQVTM, CDR2 ANQGSEA.

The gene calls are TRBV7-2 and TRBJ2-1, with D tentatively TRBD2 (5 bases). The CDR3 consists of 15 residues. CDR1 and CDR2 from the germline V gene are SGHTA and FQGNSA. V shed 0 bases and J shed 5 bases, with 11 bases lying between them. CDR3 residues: CASSLAIASNNEQFF. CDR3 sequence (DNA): TGTGCCAGCAGCTTAGCGATCGCTAGCAACAATGAGCAGTTCTTC.

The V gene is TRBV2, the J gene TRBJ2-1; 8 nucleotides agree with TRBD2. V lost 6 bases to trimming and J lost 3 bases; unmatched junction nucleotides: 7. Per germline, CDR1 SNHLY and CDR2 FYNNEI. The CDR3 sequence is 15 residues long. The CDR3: CASRIGLAGYNEQFF. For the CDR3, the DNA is TGTGCCAGCAGGATAGGGCTAGCGGGCTACAATGAGCAGTTCTTC.

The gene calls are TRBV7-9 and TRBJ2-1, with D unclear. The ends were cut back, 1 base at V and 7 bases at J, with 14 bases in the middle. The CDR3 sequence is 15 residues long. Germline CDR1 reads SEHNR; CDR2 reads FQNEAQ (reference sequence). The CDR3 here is CASSLVVGLRNEQFF. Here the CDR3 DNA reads TGTGCCAGCAGCTTAGTGGTCGGTCTTCGGAATGAGCAGTTCTTC.

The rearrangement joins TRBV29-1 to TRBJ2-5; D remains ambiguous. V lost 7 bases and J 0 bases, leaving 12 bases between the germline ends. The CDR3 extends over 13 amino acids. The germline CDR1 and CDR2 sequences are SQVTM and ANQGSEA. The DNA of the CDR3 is TGCAGCGGCGGTTTGGTCGACCAAGAGACCCAGTACTTC. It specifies CSGGLVDQETQYF.

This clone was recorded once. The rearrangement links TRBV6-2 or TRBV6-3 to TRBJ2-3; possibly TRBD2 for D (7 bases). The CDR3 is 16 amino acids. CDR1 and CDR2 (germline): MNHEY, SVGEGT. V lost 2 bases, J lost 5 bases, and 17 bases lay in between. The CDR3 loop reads CASSYRIAGAGDTQYF. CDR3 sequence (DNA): TGTGCCAGCAGTTACCGCATCGCGGGGGCCGGAGATACGCAGTATTTT.

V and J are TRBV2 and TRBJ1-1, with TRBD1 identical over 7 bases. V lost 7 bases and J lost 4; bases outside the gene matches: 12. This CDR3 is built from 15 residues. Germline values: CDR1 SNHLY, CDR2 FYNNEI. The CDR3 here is CASIEEGGRGTEAFF. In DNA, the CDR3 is TGTGCCAGCATCGAGGAAGGGGGCCGAGGCACTGAAGCTTTCTTT.

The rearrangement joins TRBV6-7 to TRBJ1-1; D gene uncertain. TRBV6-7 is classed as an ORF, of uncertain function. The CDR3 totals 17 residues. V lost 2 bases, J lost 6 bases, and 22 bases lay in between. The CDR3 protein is CASSYGRPAKKRAEAFF. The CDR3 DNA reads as TGTGCCAGCAGTTACGGTAGGCCAGCTAAAAAGAGGGCTGAAGCTTTCTTT.

CDR3 sequence reads: CAIGGRTPNTGELFF. The CDR3 DNA reads TGTGCCATCGGCGGGCGGACTCCGAACACCGGGGAGCTGTTTTTT. J is TRBJ2-2 and V is TRBV24-1; possibly TRBD2 for D (5 bases). V was pared by 11 bases and J by 0 bases, with 15 bases between. This CDR3 has 15 amino acids. CDR1 KGHDR and CDR2 SFDVKD come from the germline V gene.

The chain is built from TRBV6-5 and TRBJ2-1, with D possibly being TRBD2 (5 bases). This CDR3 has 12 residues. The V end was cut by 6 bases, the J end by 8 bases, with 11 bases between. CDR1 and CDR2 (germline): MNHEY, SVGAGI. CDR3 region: CASSELGDEQFF. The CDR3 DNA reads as TGTGCCAGCAGCGAGCTCGGGGATGAGCAGTTCTTC.

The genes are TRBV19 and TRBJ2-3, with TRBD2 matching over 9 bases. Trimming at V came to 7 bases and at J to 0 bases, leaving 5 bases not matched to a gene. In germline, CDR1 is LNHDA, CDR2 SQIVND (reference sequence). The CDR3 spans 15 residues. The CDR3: CASKPLAGSTDTQYF. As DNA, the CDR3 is TGTGCCAGTAAACCCCTAGCGGGGAGCACAGATACGCAGTATTTT.

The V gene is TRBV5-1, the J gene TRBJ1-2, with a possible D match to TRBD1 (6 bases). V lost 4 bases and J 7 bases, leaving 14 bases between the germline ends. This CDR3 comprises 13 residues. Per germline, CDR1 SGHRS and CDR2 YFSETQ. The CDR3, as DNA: TGCGCCAGCAGCCCCACAGGGATCGGTGGCTACACCTTC. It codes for CASSPTGIGGYTF.

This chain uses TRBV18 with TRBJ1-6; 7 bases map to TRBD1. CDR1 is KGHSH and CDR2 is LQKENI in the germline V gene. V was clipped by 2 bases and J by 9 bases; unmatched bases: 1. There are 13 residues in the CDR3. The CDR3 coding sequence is TGTGCCAGCTCACCAGCAGGGGGTTCACCCCTCCACTTT. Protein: CASSPAGGSPLHF.

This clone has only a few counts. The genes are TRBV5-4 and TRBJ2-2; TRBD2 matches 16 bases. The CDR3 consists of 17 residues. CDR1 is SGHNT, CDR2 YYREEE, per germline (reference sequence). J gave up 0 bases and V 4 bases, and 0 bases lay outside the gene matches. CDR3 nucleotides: TGTGCCAGCAGCGGGACTAGCGGGAGGGCGAACACCGGGGAGCTGTTTTTT. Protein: CASSGTSGRANTGELFF.

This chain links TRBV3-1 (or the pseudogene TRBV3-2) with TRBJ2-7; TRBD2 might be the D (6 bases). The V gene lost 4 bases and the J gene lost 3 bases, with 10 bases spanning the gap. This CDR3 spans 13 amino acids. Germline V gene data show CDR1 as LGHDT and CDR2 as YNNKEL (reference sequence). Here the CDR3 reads CASSPGVGYEQYF. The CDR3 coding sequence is TGTGCCAGCAGCCCGGGGGTAGGCTACGAGCAGTACTTC.

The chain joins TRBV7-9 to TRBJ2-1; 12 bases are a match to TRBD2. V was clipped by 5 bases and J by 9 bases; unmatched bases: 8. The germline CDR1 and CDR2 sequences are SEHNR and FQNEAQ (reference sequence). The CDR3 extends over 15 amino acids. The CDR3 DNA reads TGTGCCAGCAGCGGTCTAGCGGGAGGGGTCGGTGAGCAGTTCTTC. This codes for CASSGLAGGVGEQFF.

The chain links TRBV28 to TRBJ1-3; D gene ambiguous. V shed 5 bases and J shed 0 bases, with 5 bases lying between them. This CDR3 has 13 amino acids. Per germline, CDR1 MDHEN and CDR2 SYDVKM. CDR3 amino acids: CASSLSSGNTIYF. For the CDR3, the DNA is TGTGCCAGCAGTCTGAGCTCTGGAAACACCATATATTTT.

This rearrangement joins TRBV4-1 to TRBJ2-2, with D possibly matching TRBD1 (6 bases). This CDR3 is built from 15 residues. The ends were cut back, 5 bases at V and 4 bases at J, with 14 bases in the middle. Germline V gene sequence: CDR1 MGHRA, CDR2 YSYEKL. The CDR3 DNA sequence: TGCGCCAGCAGCTCACAGGGTGCCGGCACCGGGGAGCTGTTTTTT. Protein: CASSSQGAGTGELFF.

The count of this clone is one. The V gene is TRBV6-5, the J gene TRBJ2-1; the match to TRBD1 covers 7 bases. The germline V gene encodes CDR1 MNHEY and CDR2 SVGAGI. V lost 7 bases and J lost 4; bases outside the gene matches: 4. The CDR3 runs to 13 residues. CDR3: CASIVQGYNEQFF. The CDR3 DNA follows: TGTGCCAGCATCGTACAGGGGTACAATGAGCAGTTCTTC.

Here the CDR3 reads CASSPLGTSGYEQYF. The CDR3 DNA is TGTGCCAGCAGCCCCCTCGGGACTAGCGGCTACGAGCAGTACTTC. This chain uses TRBV9 with TRBJ2-7; 11 bases align to TRBD2. This CDR3 has 15 amino acids. From germline, CDR1 is SGDLS and CDR2 YYNGEE. V lost 4 bases, J lost 3 bases, and 6 bases stayed unmatched.

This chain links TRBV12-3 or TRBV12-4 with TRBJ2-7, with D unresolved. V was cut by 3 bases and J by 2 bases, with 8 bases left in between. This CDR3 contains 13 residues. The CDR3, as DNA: TGTGCCAGCAGTTTTGCCTATACCTACGAGCAGTACTTC. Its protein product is CASSFAYTYEQYF.

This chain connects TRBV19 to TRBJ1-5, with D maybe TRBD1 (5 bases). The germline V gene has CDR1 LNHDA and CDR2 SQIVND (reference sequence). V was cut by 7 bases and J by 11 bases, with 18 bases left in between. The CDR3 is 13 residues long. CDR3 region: CASKGSSHRAQHF. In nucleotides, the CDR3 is TGTGCCAGTAAGGGGTCCTCCCACCGCGCCCAGCATTTT.

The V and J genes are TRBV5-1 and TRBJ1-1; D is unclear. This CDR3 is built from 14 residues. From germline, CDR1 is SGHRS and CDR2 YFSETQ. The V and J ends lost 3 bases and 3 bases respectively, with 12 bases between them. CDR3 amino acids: CASSWAGGDTEAFF. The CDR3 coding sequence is TGCGCCAGCAGCTGGGCAGGTGGCGACACTGAAGCTTTCTTT.

CDR3 in amino acids: CASSFPAGSTYEQYF. In nucleotides, the CDR3 is TGTGCCAGCAGCTTCCCAGCGGGATCCACCTACGAGCAGTACTTC. This rearrangement joins TRBV7-9 to TRBJ2-7; TRBD2 matches 7 bases. Germline V CDR1 and CDR2: SEHNR, FQNEAQ (reference sequence). CDR3 size: 15 residues. V dropped 3 bases and J dropped 2; count of bases not matched to a gene: 7.

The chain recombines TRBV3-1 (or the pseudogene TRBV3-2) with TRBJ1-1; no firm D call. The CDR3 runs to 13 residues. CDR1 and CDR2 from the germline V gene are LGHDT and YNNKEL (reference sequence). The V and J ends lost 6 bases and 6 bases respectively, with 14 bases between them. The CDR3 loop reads CASSPPDSAEAFF. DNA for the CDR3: TGTGCCAGCAGTCCTCCTGATTCGGCTGAAGCTTTCTTT.

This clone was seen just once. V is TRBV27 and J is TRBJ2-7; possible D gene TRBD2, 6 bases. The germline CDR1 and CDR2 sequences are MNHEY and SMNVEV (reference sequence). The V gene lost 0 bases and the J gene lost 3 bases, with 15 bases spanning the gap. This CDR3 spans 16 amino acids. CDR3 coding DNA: TGTGCCAGCAGTTTATCATCAGGGCGGGACCTCTACGAGCAGTACTTC. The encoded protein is CASSLSSGRDLYEQYF.

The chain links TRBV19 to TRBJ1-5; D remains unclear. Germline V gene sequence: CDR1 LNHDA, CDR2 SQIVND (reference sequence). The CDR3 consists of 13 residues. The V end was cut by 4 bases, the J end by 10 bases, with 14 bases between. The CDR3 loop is CASSNQAREPQHF. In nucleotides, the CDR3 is TGTGCCAGTAGTAATCAGGCCCGAGAACCCCAGCATTTT.

The CDR3 spells CASSYRAGDTEAFF. The CDR3 coding sequence is TGCGCCAGCAGCTACCGGGCGGGAGACACTGAAGCTTTCTTT. The genes are TRBV5-1 and TRBJ1-1; D gene unclear. With 3 bases removed from V and 3 bases from J, the gap between germline ends came to 12 bases. The CDR3 has 14 amino acids. Germline V gene sequence: CDR1 SGHRS, CDR2 YFSETQ.

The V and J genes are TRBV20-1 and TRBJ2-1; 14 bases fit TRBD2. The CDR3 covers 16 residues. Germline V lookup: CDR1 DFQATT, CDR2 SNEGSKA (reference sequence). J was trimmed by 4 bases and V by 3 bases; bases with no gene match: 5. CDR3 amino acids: CSASGTSGSIYNEQFF. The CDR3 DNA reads TGCAGTGCTAGTGGGACTAGCGGGAGTATTTACAATGAGCAGTTCTTC.

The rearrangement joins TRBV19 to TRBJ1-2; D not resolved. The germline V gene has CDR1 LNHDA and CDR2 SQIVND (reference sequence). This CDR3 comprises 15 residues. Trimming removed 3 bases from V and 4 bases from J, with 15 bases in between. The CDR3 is CASSIGGTRGYGYTF. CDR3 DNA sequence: TGTGCCAGTAGTATTGGCGGTACACGGGGCTATGGCTACACCTTC.